This T cell receptor beta chain is drawn from a study of shared clonotypes between healthy human individuals. As for the study in general: Aged 18 to 49, the donors were two women and three men.

The data were produced by immunoSEQ multiplex PCR, yet TCRdb's version contains in-frame clones alone and is incomplete. This sample yields millions of clones, of which 85% to 95% are seen a single time; 0.11% to 0.15% belongs to the top ten. Germline V gene lookup returns CDR1 SGHVS and CDR2 FNYEAQ. CDR3 length: 16 residues. V shed 5 bases and J 5 bases; nucleotides not matched to a gene: 13. The chain is built from TRBV7-6 and TRBJ2-5, with 8 bases fitting TRBD2. Sequencing was carried out using naive CD4+ T cells sorted from blood. Stated subset: CD45RA+ positively selected. This clonotype was sampled from a man younger than 35 in good health. CDR3 sequence: CASSVGSSGIVETQYF. The CDR3 nucleotides read TGTGCCAGCAGCGTAGGAAGTAGCGGGATTGTGGAGACCCAGTACTTC.